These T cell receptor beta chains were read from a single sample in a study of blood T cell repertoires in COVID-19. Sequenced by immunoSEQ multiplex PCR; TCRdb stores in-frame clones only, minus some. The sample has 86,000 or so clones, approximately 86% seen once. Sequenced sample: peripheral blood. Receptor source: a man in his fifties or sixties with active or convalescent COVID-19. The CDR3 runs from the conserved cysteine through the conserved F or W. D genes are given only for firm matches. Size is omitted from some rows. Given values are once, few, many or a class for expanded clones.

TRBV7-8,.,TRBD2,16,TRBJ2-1,CASSYAGTSGGNEQFF,TGTGCCAGCAGCTATGCCGGGACTAGCGGGGGTAATGAGCAGTTCTTC
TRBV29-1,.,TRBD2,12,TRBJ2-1,CSVRREGKEQFF,TGCAGCGTCCGGAGGGAGGGAAAGGAGCAGTTCTTC
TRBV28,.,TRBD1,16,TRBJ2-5,CASSLSLDRVEETQYF,TGTGCCAGCAGTTTATCCCTGGACAGGGTAGAGGAAACCCAGTACTTC
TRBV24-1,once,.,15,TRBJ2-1,CAPLLTVSLYNEQFF,TGTGCCCCCCTCCTTACAGTGTCTTTATACAATGAGCAGTTCTTC
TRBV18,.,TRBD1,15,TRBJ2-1,CASSPTQGAALGQFF,TGTGCCAGCTCACCAACACAGGGGGCGGCCTTGGGGCAGTTCTTC
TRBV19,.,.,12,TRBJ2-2,CASSIRAWELFF,TGTGCCAGTAGTATTCGAGCCTGGGAGCTGTTTTTT
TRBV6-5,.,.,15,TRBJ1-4,CASSPRQATNEKLFF,TGTGCCAGCAGTCCTCGACAAGCAACTAATGAAAAACTGTTTTTT
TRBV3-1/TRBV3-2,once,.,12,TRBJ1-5,CASTSGDQPQHF,TGTGCCAGCACCTCAGGGGATCAGCCCCAGCATTTT
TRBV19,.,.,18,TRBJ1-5,CASSIRAFGLYSNQPQHF,TGTGCCAGTAGTATTCGAGCATTTGGACTCTATAGCAATCAGCCCCAGCATTTT
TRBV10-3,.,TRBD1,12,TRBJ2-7,CAISQGREEQYF,TGTGCCATCTCACAGGGGAGAGAAGAGCAGTACTTC
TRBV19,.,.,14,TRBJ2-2,CASSYSLYGGELFF,TGTGCCAGTAGTTACAGCCTTTATGGGGGGGAGCTGTTTTTT
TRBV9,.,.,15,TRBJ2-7,CASSASGTPREEQYF,TGTGCCAGCAGCGCATCCGGGACCCCTCGGGAGGAGCAGTACTTC
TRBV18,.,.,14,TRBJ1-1,CASSPPGYEGEAFF,TGTGCCAGCTCACCACCCGGGTATGAGGGTGAAGCTTTCTTT
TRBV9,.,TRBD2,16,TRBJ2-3,CASSVGTSSSTDTQYF,TGTGCCAGCAGCGTGGGGACTAGCTCGTCCACAGATACGCAGTATTTT
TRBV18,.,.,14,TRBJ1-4,CASSPARTNEKLFF,TGTGCCAGCTCTCCAGCGAGGACTAATGAAAAACTGTTTTTT
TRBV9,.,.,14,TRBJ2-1,CASSPPPPSNEQFF,TGTGCCAGCAGCCCTCCCCCCCCTAGTAATGAGCAGTTCTTC
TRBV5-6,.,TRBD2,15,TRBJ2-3,CASSLWSGGPAKQYF,TGTGCCAGCAGCTTGTGGAGCGGGGGGCCAGCGAAGCAGTATTTT
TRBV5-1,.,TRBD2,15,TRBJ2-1,CASSLLAGGRNEQFF,TGCGCCAGCAGCTTACTAGCGGGGGGCAGGAATGAGCAGTTCTTC
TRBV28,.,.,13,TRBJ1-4,CASSPHQNEKLFF,TGTGCCAGCAGTCCACACCAAAATGAAAAACTGTTTTTT
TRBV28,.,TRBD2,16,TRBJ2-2,CASTLRLAGGTGELFF,TGTGCCAGCACCCTTCGGCTAGCGGGGGGGACCGGGGAGCTGTTTTTT
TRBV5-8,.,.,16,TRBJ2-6,CASSLGGESGANVLTF,TGTGCCAGCAGCTTGGGCGGGGAATCGGGGGCCAACGTCCTGACTTTC
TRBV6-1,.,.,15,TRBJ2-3,CASSEALFGDDTQYF,TGTGCCAGCAGTGAAGCCCTTTTCGGAGATGATACGCAGTATTTT
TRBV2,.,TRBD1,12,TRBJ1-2,CASNPTGTGYTF,TGTGCCAGCAACCCGACAGGGACTGGCTACACCTTC
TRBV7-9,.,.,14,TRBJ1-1,CASSLVSEDTEAFF,TGTGCCAGCAGCTTAGTTTCGGAGGACACTGAAGCTTTCTTT
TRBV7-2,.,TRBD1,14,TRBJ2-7,CASSSRGDRAEQYF,TGTGCCAGCAGCTCTAGAGGCGACAGGGCCGAGCAGTACTTC
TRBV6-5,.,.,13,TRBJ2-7,CASSPRLGREQYF,TGTGCCAGCAGTCCACGATTGGGCCGAGAGCAGTACTTC
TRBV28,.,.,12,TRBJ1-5,CASGKGDQPQHF,TGTGCCAGCGGTAAAGGGGATCAGCCCCAGCATTTT
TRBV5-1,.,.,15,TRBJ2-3,CASSSIGVSTDTQYF,TGCGCCAGCAGCTCTATCGGTGTGAGCACAGATACGCAGTATTTT
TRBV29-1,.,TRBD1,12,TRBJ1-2,CSVGQGDYGYTF,TGCAGCGTGGGACAGGGGGACTATGGCTACACCTTC
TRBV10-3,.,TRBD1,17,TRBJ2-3,CAISGSGQDRGGDTQYF,TGTGCCATCAGTGGTTCCGGCCAGGACAGGGGGGGAGATACGCAGTATTTT
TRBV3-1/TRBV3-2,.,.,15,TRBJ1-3,CASSPVGPSGNTIYF,TGTGCCAGCAGCCCGGTTGGGCCCTCTGGAAACACCATATATTTT
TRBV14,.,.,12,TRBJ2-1,CASSRKGNEQFF,TGTGCCAGCAGCCGGAAGGGGAATGAGCAGTTCTTC
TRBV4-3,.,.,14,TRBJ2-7,CASSQELRTYEQYF,TGCGCCAGCAGCCAAGAGTTGCGAACCTACGAGCAGTACTTC
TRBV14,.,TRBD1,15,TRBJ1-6,CASSPRTGGNSPLHF,TGTGCCAGCAGCCCAAGGACAGGAGGTAATTCACCCCTCCACTTT
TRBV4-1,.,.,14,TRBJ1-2,CASSQDWGGHGYTF,TGCGCCAGCAGCCAAGATTGGGGGGGCCATGGCTACACCTTC
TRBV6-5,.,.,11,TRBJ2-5,CASSAQETQYF,TGTGCCAGTAGCGCTCAAGAGACCCAGTACTTC
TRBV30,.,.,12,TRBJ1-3,CAWDSSGNTIYF,TGTGCCTGGGACAGCTCTGGAAACACCATATATTTT
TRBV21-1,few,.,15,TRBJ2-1,CASSIELAGAGEQFF,TGTGCCAGCAGCATAGAGCTAGCGGGGGCTGGAGAGCAGTTCTTC
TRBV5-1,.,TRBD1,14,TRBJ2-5,CASSLGTGGETQYF,TGCGCCAGCAGCTTGGGGACAGGGGGAGAGACCCAGTACTTC
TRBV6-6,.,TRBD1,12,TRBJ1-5,CASSQDREPQHF,TGTGCCAGCAGTCAAGACAGGGAGCCCCAGCATTTT
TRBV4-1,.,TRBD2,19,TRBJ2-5,CASSQVYLAGGGGKETQYF,TGCGCCAGCAGCCAAGTTTATTTGGCGGGCGGGGGGGGCAAGGAGACCCAGTACTTC
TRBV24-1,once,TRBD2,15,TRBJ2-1,CATKDPAGGPDEQFF,TGTGCCACCAAGGACCCGGCGGGGGGGCCCGATGAGCAGTTCTTC
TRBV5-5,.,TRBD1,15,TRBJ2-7,CASSELGTGYHEQYF,TGTGCCAGCAGCGAATTAGGGACAGGGTACCACGAGCAGTACTTC
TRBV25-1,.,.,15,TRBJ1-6,CASSEYRQGYSPLHF,TGTGCCAGCAGTGAATATAGGCAGGGATACTCACCCCTCCACTTT
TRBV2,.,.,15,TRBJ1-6,CASSDEASYNSPLHF,TGTGCCAGCAGTGATGAGGCTTCCTATAATTCACCCCTCCACTTT
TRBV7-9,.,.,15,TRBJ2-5,CASSDTGGGRETQYF,TGTGCCAGCAGCGATACAGGGGGAGGGAGAGAGACCCAGTACTTC
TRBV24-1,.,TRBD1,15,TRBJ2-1,CATSDLTGMGNEQFF,TGTGCCACCAGTGACCTGACAGGGATGGGTAATGAGCAGTTCTTC
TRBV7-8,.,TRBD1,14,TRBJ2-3,CASSFGQGTDTQYF,TGTGCCAGCAGCTTCGGACAGGGCACAGATACGCAGTATTTT
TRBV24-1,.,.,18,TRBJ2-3,CATSDLPLPGGGTDTQYF,TGTGCCACCAGTGATTTGCCCTTGCCGGGGGGCGGCACAGATACGCAGTATTTT